This TCR beta chain was sequenced during a study of CD8 T cells in ankylosing spondylitis. The CDR3 consists of 15 residues. CDR1 SGDLS and CDR2 YYNGEE come from the germline V gene. The germline V and J ends were trimmed by 3 bases and 0 bases, with 11 bases remaining between them. This clonotype was seen a few times. The target antigen is unknown. Study-wide results and caveats: Apparently characteristic of ankylosing spondylitis blood was a TCR beta motif (roughly eight highly homologous variants). There were earlier reports of some motif variants in reactive arthritis synovial fluid and blood.

The authors made TCR beta libraries by quantitative 5'-RACE with molecular barcodes. One entry per CDR3 protein, called by TCRdb with MiXCR from the 5' RACE reads. The sample lists 40,000 to 50,000 distinct CDR3 sequences; approximately 3.6% were seen once. This clonotype was sampled from a female donor with ankylosing spondylitis or in good health (not recorded which). The sequencing input was blood, either unsorted or a sorted T cell fraction (not recorded which). The chain couples TRBV9 to TRBJ2-3; the D is unclear. CDR3 DNA: TGTGCCAGCAGCGGAGACTCAGAAAGCACAGATACGCAGTATTTT. Residues: CASSGDSESTDTQYF.